This T cell receptor beta chain was observed in a study of CXCR3-negative and CXCR3-positive naive CD8 T cells. UMI-labeled 5' RACE TRB cDNA libraries were prepared from the cells. TCRdb derives one entry per CDR3 protein from the 5' RACE reads, leaving out DNA. This specimen shows 100,000 to 150,000 distinct CDR3 sequences; the ten leading clones hold roughly 0.29%. The CDR3 has 13 amino acids. Germline CDR1 reads SQVTM; CDR2 reads ANQGSEA. Sequencing input: naive CXCR3- CD8+ T cells from blood. Described subset: CD45RO-CCR7+CD27+CD95- naive CD8+ T cells lacking CXCR3 (TNR3-). This chain uses TRBV29-1 with TRBJ2-7; TCRdb designates TRBD1, a call that cannot be tested without DNA. The TCR originated in a human donor in good health. Some clones in this sample may be carry-over from other donors' samples. The CDR3 loop reads CSVEFPGGYEQYF.